This T cell receptor beta chain comes out of a study of shared clonotypes between healthy human individuals. The study drew its donors from healthy HIV-negative adults without recent acute infections or vaccinations. Generated by immunoSEQ multiplex PCR, the TCRdb table keeps only in-frame clones and is missing some. Of about 1 million clones in the sample, about 70% are singletons; the top ten hold over 1.3%. The CDR3 extends over 12 amino acids. Germline V CDR1 and CDR2: SGHRS, YFSETQ. Trimming removed 3 bases at V and 3 bases at J, with 7 bases between. Sequences were obtained from memory CD4+ T cells sorted from blood. The subset here: CD45RA-negative fraction. The chain recombines TRBV5-1 with TRBJ2-7; no clear D gene. This sequence originates from a man aged 18 to 29 in good health. The CDR3 loop is CASSSGGYEQYF. CDR3 DNA sequence: TGCGCCAGCAGCTCGGGTGGCTACGAGCAGTACTTC. The full variable domain, its missing parts supplied by reference TRBV5-1 and TRBJ2-7, is KAGVTQTPRYLIKTRGQQVTLSCSPISGHRSVSWYQQTPGQGLQFLFEYFSETQRNKGNFPGRFSGRQFSNSRSEMNVSTLELGDSALYLCASSSGGYEQYFGPGTRLTVT.